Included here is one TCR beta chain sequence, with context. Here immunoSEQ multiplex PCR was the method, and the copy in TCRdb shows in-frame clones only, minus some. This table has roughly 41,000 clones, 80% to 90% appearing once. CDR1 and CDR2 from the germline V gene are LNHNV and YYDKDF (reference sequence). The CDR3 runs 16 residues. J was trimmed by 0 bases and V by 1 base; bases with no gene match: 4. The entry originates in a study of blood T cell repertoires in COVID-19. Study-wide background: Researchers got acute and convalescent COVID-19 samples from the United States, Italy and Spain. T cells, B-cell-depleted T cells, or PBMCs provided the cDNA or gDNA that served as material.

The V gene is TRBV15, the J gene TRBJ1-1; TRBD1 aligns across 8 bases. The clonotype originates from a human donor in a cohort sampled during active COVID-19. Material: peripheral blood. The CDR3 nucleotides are TGTGCCACCAGCAGAGGCCCAGGGGGCATGAACACTGAAGCTTTCTTT. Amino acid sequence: CATSRGPGGMNTEAFF. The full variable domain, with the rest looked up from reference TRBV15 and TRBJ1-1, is DAMVIQNPRYQVTQFGKPVTLSCSQTLNHNVMYWYQQKSSQAPKLLFHYYDKDFNNEADTPDNFQSRRPNTSFCFLDIRSPGLGDTAMYLCATSRGPGGMNTEAFFGQGTRLTVV.